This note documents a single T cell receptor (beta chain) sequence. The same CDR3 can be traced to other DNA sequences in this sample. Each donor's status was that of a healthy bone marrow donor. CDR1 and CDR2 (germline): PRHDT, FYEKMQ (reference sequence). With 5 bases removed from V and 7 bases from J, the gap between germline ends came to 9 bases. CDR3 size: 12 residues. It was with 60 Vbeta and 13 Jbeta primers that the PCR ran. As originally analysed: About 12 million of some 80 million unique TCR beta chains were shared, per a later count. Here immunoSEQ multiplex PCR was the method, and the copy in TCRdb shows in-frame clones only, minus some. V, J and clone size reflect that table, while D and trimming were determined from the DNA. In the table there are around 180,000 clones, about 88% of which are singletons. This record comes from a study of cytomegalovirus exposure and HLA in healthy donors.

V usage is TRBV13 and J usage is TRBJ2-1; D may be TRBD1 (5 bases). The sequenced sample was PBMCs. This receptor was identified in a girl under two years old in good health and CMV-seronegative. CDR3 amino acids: CASSLRGNEQFF. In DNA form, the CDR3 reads TGTGCCAGCAGCCTTAGGGGAAATGAGCAGTTCTTC.